These 13 T cell receptor beta chains were all obtained from the same sample, sequenced in a study of T cells in women clearing cervical HPV infection. The method was immunoSEQ multiplex PCR; TCRdb's version includes in-frame clones alone and lacks a portion of them. The sample totals under 50,000 clones. The material sequenced was blood buffy coat. These TCRs come from a woman between 18 and 75 years old with a cervical HPV16 infection that either progressed to CIN3+ or cleared (not recorded which).

CDR3 DNA (partial): TGTGCCAGCTCACCCGGCGGCAATCAGCCG. This encodes CASSPGGNQP. The entire CDR3 sequence reads CASSPGGNQPQYF. The chain carries TRBV18 and TRBJ2-3, with D unclear. The read stops 3 residues short of the end of the CDR3; the missing end is completed from the germline J gene. The length of the CDR3 is 13 residues. In germline, CDR1 is KGHSH, CDR2 LQKENI. Drawing the rest from reference TRBV18 and TRBJ2-3, the complete variable domain is NAGVMQNPRHLVRRRGQEARLRCSPMKGHSHVYWYRQLPEEGLKFMVYLQKENIIDESGMPKERFSAEFPKEGPSILRIQQVVRGDSAAYFCASSPGGNQPQYFGPGTRLTVL.

Turning to this clone: The CDR3 extends 3 residues past the end of the read, so its final part is completed from the germline J gene. The chain employs TRBV19 and TRBJ2-5; D is undetermined. V lost 2 bases and J 1 base, leaving 5 bases between the germline ends. The germline gives CDR1 LNHDA, CDR2 SQIVND (reference sequence). This CDR3 is 13 amino acids long. The CDR3 reads CASSIQVQETQYF. The DNA read from the CDR3 is TGTGCCAGTAGTATACAGGTCCAAGAGACC.

Turning to this clone: The CDR3 is cut off 3 residues early in the read; its end comes from the germline J gene. This chain uses TRBV14 with TRBJ2-5; 8 nucleotides agree with TRBD2. The J segment lost 1 base and the V segment lost 4 bases, leaving 11 bases of the junction unmatched. Germline-derived CDR1 and CDR2 are SGHDN and FVKESK. CDR3 length equals 17 residues. The covered CDR3 bases are TGTGCCAGCAGCCCCCTCGGATTAGCGGGGCCCCAAGAGACC. It encodes CASSPLGLAGPQET. The full-length CDR3 reads as CASSPLGLAGPQETQYF.

The CDR3 here is CSAMRGANTGELFF. The CDR3 bases that were read are TGCAGTGCTATGAGGGGAGCGAACACCGGGGAG. V gene TRBV20-1 combines with J gene TRBJ2-2; D might be TRBD1 or TRBD2, each matching 5 bases. The read comes to an end 3 residues before the CDR3 does, leaving the germline J gene to fill in the end. Between the trimmed V and J ends, which lost 4 bases and 0 bases, there was a span of 9 bases. Germline V lookup: CDR1 DFQATT, CDR2 SNEGSKA (reference sequence). This CDR3 spans 14 amino acids.

As to this clone: The CDR3 goes on 3 residues after the read ends, and that part is filled in from the germline J gene. The chain joins TRBV4-1 to TRBJ1-3; 7 bases are shared with TRBD1. The CDR3 is 15 residues long. J lost 2 bases, V lost 2 bases, and 3 bases had no gene match. From germline, CDR1 is MGHRA and CDR2 YSYEKL. This chain's CDR3 is CASSQIDRAGNTIYF. The sequenced part of the CDR3 DNA is TGCGCCAGCAGCCAAATCGACAGGGCTGGAAACACC.

Turning to this clone: The read comes to an end 3 residues before the CDR3 does, leaving the germline J gene to fill in the end. The V call is TRBV4-1, the J call TRBJ1-2; D call uncertain. This CDR3 is 14 amino acids long. CDR1 MGHRA and CDR2 YSYEKL come from the germline V gene. Trimming removed 0 bases from V and 2 bases from J, with 7 bases in between. The covered CDR3 bases are TGCGCCAGCAGCCAAGAGAAGGGCAACTATGGC. This codes for CASSQEKGNYG. In full, the CDR3 reads CASSQEKGNYGYTF.

For this clone: The read ends 3 residues before the CDR3 terminus; that terminus is restored from the germline J gene. Other DNA sequences in this specimen translate into the identical CDR3. The chain carries TRBV29-1 and TRBJ1-2; no clear D gene. V shed 4 bases and J shed 6 bases, with 15 bases lying between them. CDR3 length: 13 amino acids. The germline V gene has CDR1 SQVTM and CDR2 ANQGSEA. CDR3 loop: CSVAGRLMHGYTF. CDR3 bases read: TGCAGCGTTGCTGGGCGTCTCATGCATGGC. Filled out from reference TRBV29-1 and TRBJ1-2, the complete variable domain reads SAVISQKPSRDICQRGTSLTIQCQVDSQVTMMFWYRQQPGQSLTLIATANQGSEATYESGFVIDKFPISRPNLTFSTLTVSNMSPEDSSIYLCSVAGRLMHGYTFGSGTRLTVV.

As concerns this clone: The read ends 3 residues shy of where the CDR3 ends; the end is completed using the germline J gene. The chain joins TRBV10-3 to TRBJ1-1; 7 nucleotides match TRBD1. The CDR3 has 14 residues. CDR1 is ENHRY, CDR2 SYGVKD, per germline. J was trimmed by 1 base and V by 6 bases; bases with no gene match: 5. CDR3 sequence: CAIRRTGENTEAFF. The CDR3 bases that were read are TGTGCCATCAGGCGGACAGGAGAGAACACTGAA.

As for this clone: The observed sequence ends 3 residues before the CDR3 terminus, with the missing tail filled in from the germline J gene. V usage is TRBV2 and J usage is TRBJ2-1; the D is unclear. Germline V CDR1 and CDR2: SNHLY, FYNNEI. The CDR3 spans 13 residues. Trimming took 8 bases from V and 8 from J, leaving 16 bases between them. The CDR3 loop is CASRLSPGYEQFF. Partial CDR3 DNA: TGTGCCAGCCGCCTAAGCCCCGGGTATGAG.

Of note for this clone: The read falls 3 residues short of the CDR3 end, and the missing part is taken from the germline J gene. The J gene is TRBJ1-6, the V gene TRBV5-6, with a possible D match to TRBD1 (5 bases). Trimming took 2 bases from V and 11 from J, leaving 11 bases between them. The CDR3 is made up of 13 amino acids. The germline V gene has CDR1 SGHDT and CDR2 YYEEEE. CDR3 residues: CASSFSGSAPLHF. The covered CDR3 bases are TGTGCCAGCAGCTTTTCAGGGTCGGCACCC.

Regarding this clone: The CDR3 end is not reached by the read, which stops 3 residues before it; the germline J gene fills it in. The chain is built from TRBV29-1 and TRBJ2-7; TRBD1 agrees at 8 bases. V lost 4 bases to trimming and J lost 4 bases; unmatched junction nucleotides: 6. CDR1 is SQVTM and CDR2 is ANQGSEA in the germline V gene. The CDR3 contains 13 residues. The chain's CDR3 is CSVARGLTYEQYF. The part of the CDR3 DNA that was read is TGCAGCGTTGCCAGGGGGCTAACTTACGAG.

With respect to this clone: The read comes to an end 3 residues before the CDR3 does, leaving the germline J gene to fill in the end. The chain has TRBV4-1 and TRBJ2-7; 9 bases align to TRBD2. The ends lost 3 bases at V and 5 bases at J; junction bases unmatched: 8. Germline CDR1 and CDR2: MGHRA and YSYEKL. The CDR3 consists of 15 residues. Partial CDR3 DNA: TGCGCCAGCAGCCACGCCGGGACTAGCACTCACGAG. Residues: CASSHAGTSTHE. The entire CDR3 is CASSHAGTSTHEQYF.

Concerning this clone itself: The read ends 3 residues early relative to the CDR3; the germline J gene fills the gap. V and J are TRBV7-2 and TRBJ2-5; D is ambiguous. The germline V gene encodes CDR1 SGHTA and CDR2 FQGNSA. The CDR3 runs 14 residues. Between the trimmed V and J ends, which lost 3 bases and 1 base, there was a span of 9 bases. The sequenced CDR3 bases are TGTGCCAGCAGCTTTATTGTAGTCCAAGAGACC. As protein: CASSFIVVQET. The entire CDR3 reads CASSFIVVQETQYF.